This TCR beta chain was sequenced in a study of molecular identifiers for immune sequencing clone quantification. TCRdb reprocessed the PCR reads via MiXCR and lists one record per CDR3 protein. The table records about 98,000 distinct CDR3 sequences, 35% of them present only once. The CDR3 contains 15 residues. Germline CDR1 is LGHNA and CDR2 is YNFKEQ. V was shortened by 1 base and J by 3 bases, with 12 bases between the two germline ends. This clonotype was detected many times. This sequence joins TRBV4-2 and TRBJ1-1; D gene ambiguous. The TCR originated in a human donor in good health. Some libraries in this study had Jurkat cell RNA spiked in. Input material: naive CD8+ T cells from blood, with Jurkat cell RNA spiked in. Documented subset: FACS-sorted CD8+CD4-CCR7+CD45RA+ naive T cells. The CDR3 is CASSQAAYGYTEAFF. Here the CDR3 DNA reads TGTGCCAGCAGCCAAGCGGCTTATGGTTACACTGAAGCTTTCTTT.